The 2 T cell receptor beta chains below were found in one sample sequenced in a study of T cells after posttransplantation cyclophosphamide. Only in-frame clones appear in the TCRdb table, and some are missing; sequencing was by immunoSEQ multiplex PCR. The sample yields roughly 20,000 clones, 95% to 98% seen once. Cells defined as naive were viable CD3+CD4+ or CD3+CD8+ and CCR7+CD45RA+CD45RO-CD95-CD27+CD28+. Input material: naive CD4+ T cells sorted from PBMCs. Receptor source: a middle-aged man in good health, CMV-negative, and a related stem cell transplant donor.

The chain links TRBV30 to TRBJ2-5; 9 bases align to TRBD1. With the DNA end fitting TRBJ2-7 better, the J assignment may be wrong. The germline gives CDR1 GTSNPN, CDR2 SVGIG (reference sequence). The CDR3 is 15 amino acids. Here the CDR3 reads CAWSADRGVSYEQYF. The CDR3 nucleotides are TGTGCCTGGAGTGCAGACAGGGGGGTTTCCTACGAGCAGTACTTC.

This clone was counted a single time. The chain links TRBV4-3 to TRBJ2-6, with D maybe TRBD1 (6 bases). Germline-derived CDR1 and CDR2 are LGHNA and YSLEER. The germline V and J ends were trimmed by 3 bases and 1 base, with 10 bases remaining between them. The CDR3 consists of 16 residues. The CDR3 coding sequence is TGCGCCAGCAGCCATTCCCAGGGGTCTGGGGCCAACGTCCTGACTTTC. Translation: CASSHSQGSGANVLTF.